These T cell receptor beta chains were read from a single sample in a study of shared clonotypes between healthy human individuals. Sequencing was performed with immunoSEQ multiplex PCR; in TCRdb, only in-frame clones are kept and a portion is missing. The profile shows roughly 600,000 clones, roughly 98% of them singletons. Sequencing was carried out using naive CD8+ T cells sorted from blood. These receptors originate from a man aged 25-45 years in good health. Both conserved end residues are part of each CDR3. The D gene is left open where the match is weak. Some rows have no size entry. The others give once, few or many, or a class for an expanded clone.

J gene	V gene	D gene	clone size	CDR3 protein	CDR3 DNA
TRBJ2-7	TRBV29-1	NA	once	CSSWDANGNEQYF	TGCAGCTCATGGGACGCAAACGGGAACGAGCAGTACTTC
TRBJ2-7	TRBV13	NA	NA	CASSTDNPYEQYF	TGTGCCAGCAGCACTGACAATCCCTACGAGCAGTACTTC
TRBJ2-7	TRBV30	TRBD2	NA	CAWDSGSYEQYF	TGTGCCTGGGACAGCGGGAGCTACGAGCAGTACTTC
TRBJ2-1	TRBV5-6	NA	NA	CASSSDRVWLDEQFF	TGTGCCAGCAGCTCAGACAGAGTTTGGTTAGATGAGCAGTTCTTC
TRBJ2-7	TRBV5-1	TRBD2	NA	CASSTGTSYNEQYF	TGCGCCAGCAGCACCGGGACTAGCTACAACGAGCAGTACTTC
TRBJ2-7	TRBV20-1	NA	NA	CSARERYEQYF	TGCAGTGCTAGAGAAAGATACGAGCAGTACTTC
TRBJ2-3	TRBV19	NA	NA	CASSISGDTQYF	TGTGCCAGTAGTATTTCGGGAGATACGCAGTATTTT
TRBJ2-5	TRBV5-5	NA	once	CASSYRGPKETQYF	TGTGCCAGCAGCTACCGGGGGCCGAAAGAGACCCAGTACTTC
TRBJ2-7	TRBV4-1	NA	NA	CASSGDPGGHEQYF	TGCGCCAGCAGCGGGGATCCGGGCGGCCACGAGCAGTACTTC
TRBJ2-7	TRBV21-1	NA	NA	CASSKDVYFCEQYF	NA
TRBJ1-5	TRBV15	NA	few	CATSRDFVVVQMPQHF	TGTGCCACCAGCAGAGATTTTGTCGTAGTTCAGATGCCCCAGCATTTT
TRBJ2-7	TRBV28	TRBD1	NA	CASTPTGGIATYEQYF	TGTGCCAGCACCCCGACAGGGGGTATCGCCACCTACGAGCAGTACTTC
TRBJ2-7	TRBV6-1	NA	NA	CASSLIPGPLNEQYF	TGTGCCAGCAGTTTAATCCCGGGACCTCTGAACGAGCAGTACTTC
TRBJ1-1	TRBV2	NA	NA	CASSRAEAFF	TGTGCCAGCAGCAGGGCTGAAGCTTTCTTT
TRBJ2-7	TRBV7-9	NA	NA	CASSSLSGTLSYEQYF	TGTGCCAGCAGCTCACTTTCCGGGACATTGTCCTACGAGCAGTACTTC
TRBJ2-7	TRBV27	TRBD2	NA	CASSVRESYEQYF	TGTGCCAGCAGTGTGCGGGAGTCCTACGAGCAGTACTTC
TRBJ1-2	TRBV7-8	NA	NA	CASSQQGGNYGYTF	TGTGCCAGCAGCCAGCAGGGAGGTAACTATGGCTACACCTTC
TRBJ1-4	TRBV4-3	NA	NA	CASSQVNLDEKLFF	TGCGCCAGCAGCCAAGTAAATCTGGATGAAAAACTGTTTTTT
TRBJ2-7	TRBV7-2	NA	once	CASSEGVGQYF	TGTGCCAGCAGCGAGGGGGTTGGGCAGTACTTC
TRBJ2-7	TRBV7-3	NA	few	CASSLNGGPGYEQYF	TGTGCCAGCAGCTTAAATGGTGGCCCCGGCTACGAGCAGTACTTC
TRBJ2-5	TRBV29-1	TRBD1	NA	CRSGQVGEGGQYF	TGCAGATCGGGACAGGTTGGTGAAGGGGGCCAGTACTTC
TRBJ2-1	TRBV7-9	TRBD2	once	CASSLGVAGGDNEQFF	TGTGCCAGCAGCTTAGGTGTTGCGGGAGGAGACAATGAGCAGTTCTTC
TRBJ2-2	TRBV5-1	NA	NA	CASSLFPHPSSDTGELFF	TGCGCCAGCAGCTTGTTCCCCCATCCGTCGTCGGACACCGGGGAGCTGTTTTTT
TRBJ2-7	TRBV29-1	TRBD2	NA	CSVHGGNSYEQYF	TGCAGCGTGCACGGGGGGAACTCCTACGAGCAGTACTTC
TRBJ2-2	TRBV6-5	NA	NA	CASRAYTGELFF	TGTGCCAGCAGGGCGTACACCGGGGAGCTGTTTTTT
TRBJ2-1	TRBV7-8	NA	NA	CASSLLALTSQFF	TGTGCCAGCAGCTTACTAGCCCTCACATCGCAGTTCTTC
TRBJ2-7	TRBV11-3	NA	NA	CASSFSSSYEQYF	TGTGCCAGCAGCTTCTCCAGCTCCTACGAGCAGTACTTC
TRBJ1-1	TRBV7-9	NA	NA	CASSLVGLGTEAFF	TGTGCCAGCAGCTTAGTCGGCCTGGGCACTGAAGCTTTCTTT
TRBJ2-1	TRBV7-9	NA	NA	CASSLNIELRSRDQFF	TGTGCCAGCAGCTTAAACATCGAGTTGCGGAGCAGGGATCAGTTCTTC
TRBJ2-7	TRBV7-9	NA	NA	CASSFGTFYEQYF	TGTGCCAGCAGCTTTGGCACCTTCTACGAGCAGTACTTC
TRBJ2-5	TRBV29-1	TRBD1	NA	CSVAGQGSDETQYF	TGCAGCGTTGCGGGACAGGGATCGGACGAGACCCAGTACTTC
TRBJ2-7	TRBV10-2	NA	NA	CASSGGGGSYEQYF	TGCGCCAGCAGCGGGGGAGGCGGCTCCTACGAGCAGTACTTC
TRBJ2-7	TRBV5-4	NA	NA	CASSLDRNEQYF	TGTGCCAGCAGCTTGGATCGGAACGAGCAGTACTTC
TRBJ1-4	TRBV14	NA	NA	CASSQWSVTTNEKLFF	TGTGCCAGCAGCCAGTGGTCGGTGACAACTAATGAAAAACTGTTTTTT
TRBJ2-1	TRBV2	TRBD2	NA	CASSVWSGSNDNEQFF	TGTGCCAGCAGTGTTTGGAGCGGGAGTAACGACAATGAGCAGTTCTTC
TRBJ1-1	TRBV28	NA	NA	CASSLRGLITEAFF	TGTGCCAGCAGTCTCCGGGGTCTTATCACTGAAGCTTTCTTT
TRBJ2-7	TRBV9	NA	NA	CASSPRDVSYEQYF	TGTGCCAGCAGCCCACGGGACGTCTCCTACGAGCAGTACTTC
TRBJ2-7	TRBV7-8	NA	NA	CASTLDFTEQYF	TGTGCCAGCACGCTAGATTTTACCGAGCAGTACTTC
TRBJ2-4	TRBV7-9	NA	NA	CASSPQDLAKNIQYF	TGTGCCAGCAGCCCTCAGGACCTAGCCAAAAACATTCAGTACTTC
TRBJ2-3	TRBV5-4	NA	NA	CASSYGSSDTDTQYF	TGTGCCAGCAGCTACGGATCTAGCGACACAGATACGCAGTATTTT
TRBJ2-1	TRBV6-1	TRBD2	NA	CASSVGLANHSYNEQFF	TGTGCCAGCAGTGTGGGACTAGCGAACCACTCCTACAATGAGCAGTTCTTC